This TCR beta chain emerged from a study of monozygotic twins with inflammatory bowel disease. Study-level findings and limits: It was observed that concordant and discordant twins did not differ in repertoire similarity, possibly given limited power. Treatment differences in immunosuppression may have added variability to the repertoires of patients.

TCRdb re-analyzed the 5' RACE reads; it lists each CDR3 protein once, without DNA. The sample table includes approximately 400,000 distinct CDR3 sequences. The CDR3 consists of 16 residues. Per the germline V gene, CDR1 is MNHEY and CDR2 is SVGAGI. Researchers collected over 2 ml of blood per donor. Whole blood without T cell sorting served as the source of isolated total RNA. Points on this clonotype: What it binds is not known.

Sequenced input: blood. The V and J genes are TRBV6-5 and TRBJ2-5; TCRdb gives TRBD2 as the D gene, but with no DNA this cannot be confirmed. This TCR was recovered from a human donor with ulcerative colitis or Crohn's disease, or a healthy co-twin of an affected twin (not recorded which). CDR3 amino acids: CASSYGLAGVVETQYF.